Following are 6 T cell receptor beta chains from one sample sequenced in a study of Graves' ophthalmopathy and Graves' hyperthyroidism. The study amplified TCR beta CDR3 regions using RNA transcripts. An opening RT-PCR round employed HTBI primers and preceded a second-round multiplex PCR. TCRdb reprocessed the multiplex PCR reads with MiXCR, giving one entry per CDR3 protein. The sample has some 400,000 distinct CDR3 sequences; about 17% are singletons. The sequenced sample was peripheral blood. Every receptor here comes from a woman younger than 35 with Graves' ophthalmopathy.

This clonotype occurred many times. In nucleotides, the CDR3 is TGTGCCAGCGGTAGCCGGGACGGGAGCCCCCAAGAGACCCAGTACTTC. Residues: CASGSRDGSPQETQYF. This chain joins TRBV28 and TRBJ2-5, with a possible D match to TRBD2 (6 bases). Between the trimmed V and J ends, which lost 8 bases and 1 base, there was a span of 20 bases. Germline V CDR1 and CDR2: MDHEN, SYDVKM. The CDR3 is 16 amino acids.

This clonotype was detected many times. The chain carries TRBV12-3 or TRBV12-4 and TRBJ2-4; D gene ambiguous. Trimming took off 3 bases at V and 4 bases at J, with 10 bases between the two ends. The CDR3 consists of 14 residues. CDR3 amino acids: CASSFLWRKNIQYF. CDR3 DNA: TGTGCCAGCAGTTTTTTATGGCGGAAAAACATTCAGTACTTC.

The sample holds many counts of this clonotype. The V and J genes are TRBV6-6 and TRBJ2-6; 8 nucleotides line up with TRBD1. In germline, CDR1 is MNHNY, CDR2 SVGAGI (reference sequence). The CDR3 is made up of 21 amino acids. Unmatched junction bases numbered 24, after V lost 8 bases and J lost 3 bases. The CDR3 nucleotides read TGTGCCAGCTCCCCCTCCGGGACAGGTTTTCTGCAGGGGTTTGGGGCCAACGTCCTGACTTTC. This translates into CASSPSGTGFLQGFGANVLTF.

This clonotype has at least ten counts. V usage is TRBV2 and J usage is TRBJ2-7; no definite D call. Per germline, CDR1 SNHLY and CDR2 FYNNEI. This CDR3 spans 12 amino acids. V lost 3 bases and J lost 3, with 6 bases in between. The CDR3 sequence: CASSDLNYEQYF. CDR3 in DNA: TGTGCCAGCAGTGATCTTAACTACGAGCAGTACTTC.

The table lists this clonotype with a few counts. This sequence joins TRBV25-1 and TRBJ2-7; tentatively, D is TRBD2 (7 bases). V was pared by 8 bases and J by 6 bases, with 17 bases between. CDR3 length: 13 amino acids. Germline V lookup: CDR1 MGHDK, CDR2 SYGVNS. CDR3 sequence reads: CASCRGASREQYF. The CDR3 DNA is TGTGCCAGCTGTCGGGGGGCCTCTCGCGAGCAGTACTTC.

In its sample, this clonotype was seen a few times. This chain uses TRBV27 with TRBJ1-2; possible D gene TRBD1, 6 bases. V was clipped by 4 bases and J by 6 bases, with 18 bases between them. The germline gives CDR1 MNHEY, CDR2 SMNVEV (reference sequence). The CDR3 is 15 amino acids. The CDR3, as DNA: TGTGCCAGCAGTTCTTATGCGAACAGGGTGAATGGCTACACCTTC. Translating gives CASSSYANRVNGYTF.